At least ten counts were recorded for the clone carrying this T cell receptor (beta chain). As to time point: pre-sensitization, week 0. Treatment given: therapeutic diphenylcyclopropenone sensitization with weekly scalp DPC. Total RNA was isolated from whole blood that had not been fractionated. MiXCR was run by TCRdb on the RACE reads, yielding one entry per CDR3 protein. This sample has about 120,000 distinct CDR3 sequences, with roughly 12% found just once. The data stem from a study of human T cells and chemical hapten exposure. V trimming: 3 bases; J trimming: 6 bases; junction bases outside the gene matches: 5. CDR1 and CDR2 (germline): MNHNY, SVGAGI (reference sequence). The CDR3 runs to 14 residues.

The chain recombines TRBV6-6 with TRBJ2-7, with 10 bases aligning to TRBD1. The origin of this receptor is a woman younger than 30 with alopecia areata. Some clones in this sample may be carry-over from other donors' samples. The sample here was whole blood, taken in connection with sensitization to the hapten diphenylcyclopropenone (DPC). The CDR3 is CASSYSGTGAEQYF. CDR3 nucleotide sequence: TGTGCCAGCAGTTATTCCGGGACAGGGGCCGAGCAGTACTTC.